Described below is a single TCR beta chain sequence and its context. This entry comes from a study of blood T cells in healthy people across ages. The J segment lost 8 bases and the V segment lost 5 bases, leaving 8 bases of the junction unmatched. Germline assignment: CDR1 MNHEY and CDR2 SMNVEV (reference sequence). The CDR3 covers 14 residues. It was with a sample-barcoded 5' primer and a J-beta primer mix that a second PCR of about 6 to 12 cycles was run. MiXCR, run by TCRdb on the 5' RACE reads, gives a single entry per CDR3 protein. Of 980,000 or so distinct CDR3 sequences in the sample, 45% to 50% were seen once.

The sequence derives from a man aged 25-45 years in good health. Sequencing used blood. The chain joins TRBV27 to TRBJ1-4, with 7 bases fitting TRBD1. The CDR3 loop reads CASSNRGRGEKLFF. The CDR3 DNA sequence: TGTGCCAGCAGTAACAGGGGACGGGGGGAAAAACTGTTTTTT.